One sample yielded the 4 T cell receptor beta chains listed below, sequenced in a study of blood T cell repertoires in COVID-19. The assay was immunoSEQ multiplex PCR, and TCRdb's table has in-frame clones only and misses some. The sample yields 150,000 to 200,000 clones, roughly 87% seen once. Sequenced input: peripheral blood. These receptors were collected from a woman in her 70s with COVID-19, enrolled during active disease.

V and J are TRBV27 and TRBJ2-1, with D perhaps TRBD2 (5 bases). CDR1 and CDR2 (germline): MNHEY, SMNVEV (reference sequence). Trimming pared 0 bases from V and 3 bases from J, leaving 9 bases between. This CDR3 comprises 15 residues. The CDR3 DNA follows: TGTGCCAGCAGTTTATCGGTAGCGTTCTACAATGAGCAGTTCTTC. Protein sequence: CASSLSVAFYNEQFF.

For this clone: The sample holds other DNA sequences that translate to the same CDR3. The CDR3 reads CASSIGDSYNEQFF. DNA of the CDR3: TGTGCCAGTAGTATCGGGGACAGTTACAATGAGCAGTTCTTC. The chain carries TRBV19 and TRBJ2-1; 7 bases fit TRBD1. The length of the CDR3 is 14 residues. V lost 3 bases to trimming and J lost 4 bases; unmatched junction nucleotides: 3. CDR1 and CDR2 (germline): LNHDA, SQIVND (reference sequence).

This chain links TRBV14 with TRBJ1-3; D perhaps matches TRBD1 (6 bases). V lost 5 bases and J 0 bases, leaving 11 bases between the germline ends. In germline, CDR1 is SGHDN, CDR2 FVKESK. The CDR3 consists of 15 residues. CDR3 DNA: TGTGCCAGCAGCAACAGGGCGCTCTCTGGAAACACCATATATTTT. The encoded protein is CASSNRALSGNTIYF. The whole variable domain, remainder taken from reference TRBV14 and TRBJ1-3, is EAGVTQFPSHSVIEKGQTVTLRCDPISGHDNLYWYRRVMGKEIKFLLHFVKESKQDESGMPNNRFLAERTGGTYSTLKVQPAELEDSGVYFCASSNRALSGNTIYFGEGSWLTVV.

The gene calls are TRBV5-1 and TRBJ2-3; TRBD2 matches at 7 bases. Germline loops: CDR1 SGHRS, CDR2 YFSETQ. Trimming cost V 0 bases and J 4 bases; bases outside gene matches: 2. The CDR3 loop spans 14 amino acids. The CDR3 coding sequence is TGCGCCAGCAGCTTGGGCGGGAGCCCAGATACGCAGTATTTT. Its protein product is CASSLGGSPDTQYF.